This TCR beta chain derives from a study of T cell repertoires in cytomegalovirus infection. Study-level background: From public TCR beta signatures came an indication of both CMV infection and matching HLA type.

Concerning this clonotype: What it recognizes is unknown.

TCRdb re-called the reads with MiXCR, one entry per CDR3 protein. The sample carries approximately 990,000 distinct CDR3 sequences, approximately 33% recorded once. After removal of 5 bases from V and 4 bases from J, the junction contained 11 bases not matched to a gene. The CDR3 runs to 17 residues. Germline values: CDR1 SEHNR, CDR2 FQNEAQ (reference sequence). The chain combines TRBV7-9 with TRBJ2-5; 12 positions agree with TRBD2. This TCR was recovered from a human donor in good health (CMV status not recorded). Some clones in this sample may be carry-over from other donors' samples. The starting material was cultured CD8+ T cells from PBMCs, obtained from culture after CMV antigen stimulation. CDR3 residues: CASSELDPGLAGETQYF. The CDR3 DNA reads TGTGCCAGCAGCGAGCTCGATCCGGGACTAGCGGGAGAGACCCAGTACTTC.